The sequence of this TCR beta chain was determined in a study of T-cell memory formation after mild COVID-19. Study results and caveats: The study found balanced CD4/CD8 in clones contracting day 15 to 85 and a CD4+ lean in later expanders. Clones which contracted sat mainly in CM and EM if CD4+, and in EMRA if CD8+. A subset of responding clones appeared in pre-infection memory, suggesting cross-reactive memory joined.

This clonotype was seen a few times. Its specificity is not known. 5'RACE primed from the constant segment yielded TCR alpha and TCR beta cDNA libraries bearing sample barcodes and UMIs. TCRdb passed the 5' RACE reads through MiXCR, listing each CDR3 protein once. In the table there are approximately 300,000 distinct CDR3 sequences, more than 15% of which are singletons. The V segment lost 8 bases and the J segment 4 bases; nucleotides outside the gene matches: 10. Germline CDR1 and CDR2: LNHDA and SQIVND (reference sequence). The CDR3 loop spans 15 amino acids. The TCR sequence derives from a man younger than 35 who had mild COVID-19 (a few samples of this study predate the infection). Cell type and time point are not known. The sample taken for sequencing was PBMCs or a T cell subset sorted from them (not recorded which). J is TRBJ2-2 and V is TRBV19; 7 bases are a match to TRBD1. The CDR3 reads CASYNYRGRTGELFF. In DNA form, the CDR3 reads TGTGCCAGTTATAATTACAGGGGCCGCACCGGGGAGCTGTTTTTT.